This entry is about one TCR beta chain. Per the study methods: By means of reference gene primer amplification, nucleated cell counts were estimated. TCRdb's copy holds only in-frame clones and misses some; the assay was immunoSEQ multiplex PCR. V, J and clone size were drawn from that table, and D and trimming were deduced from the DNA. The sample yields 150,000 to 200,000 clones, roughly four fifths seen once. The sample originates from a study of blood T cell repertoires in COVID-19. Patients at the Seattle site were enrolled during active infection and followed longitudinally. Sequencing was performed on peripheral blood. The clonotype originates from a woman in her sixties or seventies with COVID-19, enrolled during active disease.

The CDR3 loop reads CAISDRVGEKLFF. CDR3 in DNA: TGTGCCATCAGCGACAGGGTCGGTGAAAAACTGTTTTTT. The chain uses TRBV10-3 and TRBJ1-4, with TRBD1 matching 7 bases. CDR3 size: 13 residues. J was trimmed by 7 bases and V by 6 bases; bases with no gene match: 5. Looked up from germline, CDR1 is ENHRY and CDR2 is SYGVKD.